A selection of T cell receptor beta chains follows, all from one sample in a study of patients and donors after allogeneic stem cell transplantation. TCRdb re-analysed the RT-PCR reads in MiXCR, keeping a single row per CDR3 protein. The data show about 88,000 distinct CDR3 sequences, with 45% to 50% seen just once and 50% to 75% held by the top ten. Source material: blood, either unsorted or a sorted T cell fraction (not recorded which). The origin of the receptors is a human donor who was either an allogeneic HSCT recipient or a stem cell or donor lymphocyte infusion donor (not recorded which). It is not recorded whose cells these are; they may come from a transplant donor. Both conserved end residues are part of each CDR3. A D gene is named only where the DNA matches it firmly. Where a row states a size, it is once, few, many or the class of an expanded clone; other rows omit it.

v_call	d_call	clone_size	cdr3_length	j_call	cdr3_aa	cdr3_nt
TRBV4-1	-	few	12	TRBJ1-1	CASHDRNTEAFF	TGCGCCAGCCATGATAGAAACACTGAAGCTTTCTTT
TRBV27	-	few	13	TRBJ1-5	CASSLAPNQPQHF	TGTGCCAGCAGCCTCGCGCCAAATCAGCCCCAGCATTTT
TRBV28	TRBD1	few	12	TRBJ1-2	CASLRDSYGYTF	TGTGCCAGTCTTCGGGACAGCTATGGCTACACCTTC
TRBV4-3	-	-	13	TRBJ1-2	CASSRNRVYGYTF	TGCGCCAGCAGCCGCAACAGGGTCTATGGCTACACCTTC
TRBV27	-	-	21	TRBJ1-3	CASSFSFWAGSRRSSGNTIYF	TGTGCCAGCAGTTTCTCATTTTGGGCGGGGAGCAGGCGAAGCTCTGGAAACACCATATATTTT
TRBV7-9	TRBD1	few	19	TRBJ1-1	CASSPRAPTGTGSNTEAFF	TGTGCCAGCAGCCCCAGAGCCCCCACCGGGACAGGGTCGAACACTGAAGCTTTCTTT
TRBV14	-	once	12	TRBJ1-2	CATLTQVGGYTF	TGTGCCACCCTTACACAGGTTGGAGGCTACACCTTC
TRBV6-5	-	few	16	TRBJ1-1	CASSYGRGPLNTEAFF	TGTGCCAGCAGTTATGGGCGGGGGCCCCTGAACACTGAAGCTTTCTTT
TRBV9	-	-	12	TRBJ2-7	CASSPSSYEQYF	TGTGCCAGCAGCCCGAGCTCCTACGAGCAGTACTTC
TRBV21-1	-	-	12	TRBJ1-2	CASSKGVGGYTF	TGTGCCAGCAGCAAAGGAGTGGGTGGCTACACCTTC
TRBV7-6	-	-	15	TRBJ1-1	CASSSAPGSNTEAFF	TGTGCCAGCAGCTCCGCCCCCGGTTCGAACACTGAAGCTTTCTTT
TRBV20-1	-	few	13	TRBJ1-1	CSARVTSNTEAFF	TGCAGTGCTAGGGTCACCTCGAACACTGAAGCTTTCTTT
TRBV25-1	TRBD1	-	15	TRBJ1-6	CASTPDREYNSPLHF	TGTGCCAGCACCCCGGACAGGGAATATAATTCACCCCTCCACTTT